This TCR beta chain emerged from a study of CD8+CD57+ T cells in acquired aplastic anemia. Turning to the study itself: Quantities of DNA derived from sorted CD4+ and CD8+ cells averaged 3.2 ug.

The germline gives CDR1 LGHNA, CDR2 YNFKEQ. The CDR3 has 15 residues. Trimming cost V 4 bases and J 5 bases; bases outside gene matches: 6. Study outcomes and limitations: Any difference that existed in CD8+ Simpson's diversity between patients and controls was not significant. Both patients and controls carried the same twenty-nine CD8+ CDR3 sequences.

This clonotype was observed many times. The antigen remains unidentified. Profiling that covered TCR beta VDJ and CDR3 relied on genomic DNA as its template. TCRdb called the reads again in MiXCR, with one record for every CDR3 protein. The profile shows roughly 300,000 distinct CDR3 sequences, approximately 57% of them singletons. The chain recombines TRBV4-2 with TRBJ2-2; the match to TRBD2 covers 8 bases. Sequenced material: sorted CD4+, CD8+, or CD8+CD57+ T cells (not recorded which) from PBMCs. The TCR sequence derives from a human donor with severe aplastic anemia or a healthy control (not recorded which). The CDR3: CASSPRSGETGELFF. CDR3 nucleotide sequence: TGTGCCAGCAGCCCCCGTAGCGGGGAGACCGGGGAGCTGTTTTTT.